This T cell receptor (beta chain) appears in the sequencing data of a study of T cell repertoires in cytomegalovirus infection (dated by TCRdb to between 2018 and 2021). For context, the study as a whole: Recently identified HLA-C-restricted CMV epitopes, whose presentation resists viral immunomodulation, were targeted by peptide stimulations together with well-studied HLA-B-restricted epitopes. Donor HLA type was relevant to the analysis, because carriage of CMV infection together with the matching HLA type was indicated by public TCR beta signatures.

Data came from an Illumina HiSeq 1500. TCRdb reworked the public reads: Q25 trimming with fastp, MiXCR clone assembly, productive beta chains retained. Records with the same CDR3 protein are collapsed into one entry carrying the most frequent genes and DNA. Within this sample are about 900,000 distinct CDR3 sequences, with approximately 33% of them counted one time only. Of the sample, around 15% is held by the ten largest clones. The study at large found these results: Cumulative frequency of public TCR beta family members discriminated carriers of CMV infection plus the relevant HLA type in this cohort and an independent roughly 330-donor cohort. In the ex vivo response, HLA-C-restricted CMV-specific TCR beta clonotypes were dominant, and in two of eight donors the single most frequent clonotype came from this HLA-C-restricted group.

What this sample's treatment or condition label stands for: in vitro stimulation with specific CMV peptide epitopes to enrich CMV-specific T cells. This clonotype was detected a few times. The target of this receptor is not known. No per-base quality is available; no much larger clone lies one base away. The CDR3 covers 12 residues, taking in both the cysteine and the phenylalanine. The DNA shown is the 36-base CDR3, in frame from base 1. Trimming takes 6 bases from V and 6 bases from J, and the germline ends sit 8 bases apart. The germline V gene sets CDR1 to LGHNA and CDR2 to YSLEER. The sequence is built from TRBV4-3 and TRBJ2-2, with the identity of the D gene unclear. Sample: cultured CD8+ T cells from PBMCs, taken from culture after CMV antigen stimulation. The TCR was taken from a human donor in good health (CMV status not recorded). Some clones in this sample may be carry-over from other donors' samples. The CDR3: CASRDWAGELFF. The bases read TGCGCCAGCAGAGACTGGGCCGGGGAGCTGTTTTTT.